This T cell receptor beta chain was observed in a study of OX40 agonist ivuxolimab in advanced cancers. About the research overall: Patients received intravenous ivuxolimab every 2 weeks at 0.01 to 10 mg/kg. Partial responses, seen in three patients, involved one hepatocellular carcinoma and two cutaneous melanomas.

Study outcomes and limitations: Some of the lowest clonal expansion was seen in partial responders at 0.1-3.0 mg/kg.

V lost 1 base and J 5 bases, leaving 4 bases between the germline ends. Germline CDR1 reads MDHEN; CDR2 reads SYDVKM. CDR3 length: 12 amino acids. This clone was observed a handful of times. The antigen remains undetermined. The table came from immunoSEQ multiplex PCR; TCRdb's copy has only in-frame clones and leaves some out. This sample has roughly 89,000 clones, with approximately 91% found just once. The starting material was CD4+ or CD8+ T cells sorted from blood, obtained in a trial of the OX40 agonist ivuxolimab. The chain combines TRBV28 with TRBJ2-3; D call uncertain. The sequence came from an adult with an advanced solid tumor such as melanoma, head and neck, liver or kidney cancer. This CDR3 is CASSLSRDTQYF. Written as DNA, the CDR3 is TGTGCCAGCAGTTTATCGAGAGATACGCAGTATTTT.